A single sample gave rise to the 15 T cell receptor beta chains below, sequenced in a study of T cells in Graves' hyperthyroidism and ophthalmopathy (dated by TCRdb to between 2018 and 2020). The library was produced with multiplex PCR. The instrument given in TCRdb is Illumina HiSeq 2000. The TCR beta CDR3 regions were amplified from the RNA transcripts. For the first round of RT-PCR on the TCR CDR3, the HTBI primer set was used together with the Qiagen OneStep RT-PCR kit. TCRdb trimmed public reads at Q25 via fastp, called clones via MiXCR and kept in-frame beta chains. Rows with one shared CDR3 protein collapse into an entry with the most common genes and DNA. The sample table contains fewer than 450,000 distinct CDR3 sequences; only one count was recorded for about 18% of them. The ten largest account for 30% to 35% of the sample. Sequences were obtained from blood. All receptors come from a woman aged 25 to 39 with Graves' hyperthyroidism that later progressed to Graves' ophthalmopathy.

Details on this clonotype: A read error may be the cause here, since a much bigger clone is one base away. The V and J genes are TRBV10-3 and TRBJ2-3; D is unresolved. The CDR3 runs to 14 residues. Germline V gene lookup returns CDR1 ENHRY and CDR2 SYGVKD. CDR3 sequence: CAISESTVGDTRYF. CDR3 bases: TGTGCCATCAGTGAGTCAACAGTTGGAGATACGCGGTATTTT.

The chain employs TRBV7-8 and TRBJ1-1; TRBD1 aligns across 7 bases. The CDR3 runs to 16 residues. CDR1 and CDR2 (germline): SGHVS, FQNEAQ. J gave up 5 bases and V 5 bases, and 14 bases lay outside the gene matches. The CDR3 sequence: CASSPSLDRCRTEAFF. CDR3 nucleotide sequence: TGTGCCAGCAGCCCGTCGCTGGACAGGTGTAGGACTGAAGCTTTCTTT.

This clonotype was seen ten or more times. This rearrangement joins TRBV27 to TRBJ2-3; TRBD2 might be the D (6 bases). The CDR3 is 14 residues long. The ends were cut back, 5 bases at V and 4 bases at J, with 13 bases in the middle. Germline V gene sequence: CDR1 MNHEY, CDR2 SMNVEV (reference sequence). As DNA, the CDR3 is TGTGCCAGCAGTGCGGGACTCCCCCCAGATACGCAGTATTTT. Translated: CASSAGLPPDTQYF.

This clonotype was detected a few times. J is TRBJ2-3 and V is TRBV10-3, with unresolved D. V was pared by 5 bases and J by 3 bases, with 9 bases between. CDR3 length equals 13 residues. Germline values: CDR1 ENHRY, CDR2 SYGVKD. CDR3 sequence (DNA): TGTGCCATCAGTTGGGCAGTAACAGATACGCAGTATTTT. Protein: CAISWAVTDTQYF.

This clonotype was counted many times. V usage is TRBV5-1 and J usage is TRBJ2-1, with a possible D match to TRBD2 (6 bases). V was pared by 0 bases and J by 0 bases, with 22 bases between. The CDR3 consists of 20 residues. CDR1 and CDR2 (germline): SGHRS, YFSETQ. The CDR3 protein is CASSLGWRSQEGSSYNEQFF. The CDR3 DNA follows: TGCGCCAGCAGCTTGGGATGGCGGTCCCAGGAGGGAAGCTCCTACAATGAGCAGTTCTTC.

This clonotype has only a few counts. V and J are TRBV18 and TRBJ2-6; D remains ambiguous. Between the trimmed V and J ends, which lost 1 base and 0 bases, there was a span of 7 bases. The CDR3 length is 16 residues. Germline V lookup: CDR1 KGHSH, CDR2 LQKENI. The CDR3: CASSPLESSGANVLTF. CDR3 nucleotide sequence: TGTGCCAGCTCACCACTCGAGAGCTCTGGGGCCAACGTCCTGACTTTC.

In its sample, this clonotype was seen once. V and J are TRBV11-2 and TRBJ2-1; 8 bases map to TRBD2. Germline values: CDR1 SGHAT, CDR2 FQNNGV. This CDR3 comprises 16 residues. With 2 bases clipped from V and 0 bases from J, the junction kept 3 bases outside the gene matches. The CDR3 is CASSLRSGGSYNEQFF. In nucleotides, the CDR3 is TGTGCCAGCAGCTTACGGAGCGGGGGCTCCTACAATGAGCAGTTCTTC.

The chain recombines TRBV15 with TRBJ1-3; no definite D call. CDR1 LNHNV and CDR2 YYDKDF come from the germline V gene (reference sequence). V lost 1 base and J lost 2, with 6 bases in between. The CDR3 runs 14 residues. The DNA of the CDR3 is TGTGCCACCAGCAGAGCGGCGGCTGGAAACACCATATATTTT. The encoded protein is CATSRAAAGNTIYF.

The genes are TRBV4-1 and TRBJ2-3; D ambiguous. V lost 2 bases and J lost 3, with 9 bases in between. CDR3 length: 14 amino acids. Looked up from germline, CDR1 is MGHRA and CDR2 is YSYEKL. The CDR3 is CASSQQPVTDTQYF. CDR3 in DNA: TGCGCCAGCAGCCAACAACCGGTTACAGATACGCAGTATTTT.

The table lists this clonotype with many counts. CDR3 nucleotides: TGTGCCAGCAGCTTAGGGGTTTTCACTGAAGCTTTCTTT. It encodes CASSLGVFTEAFF. V and J are TRBV11-2 and TRBJ1-1; the D is unclear. This CDR3 is built from 13 residues. Germline-derived CDR1 and CDR2 are SGHAT and FQNNGV. The germline V and J ends were trimmed by 1 base and 4 bases, with 7 bases remaining between them. Together with reference TRBV11-2 and TRBJ1-1, the CDR3 gives the full variable domain: EAGVAQSPRYKIIEKRQSVAFWCNPISGHATLYWYQQILGQGPKLLIQFQNNGVVDDSQLPKDRFSAERLKGVDSTLKIQPAKLEDSAVYLCASSLGVFTEAFFGQGTRLTVV.

This rearrangement joins TRBV7-9 to TRBJ1-2, with D uncertain. The CDR3 runs to 13 residues. V shed 7 bases and J shed 8 bases, with 17 bases lying between them. CDR1 is SEHNR and CDR2 is FQNEAQ in the germline V gene (reference sequence). This chain's CDR3 is CASIVPAPWGYTF. The CDR3 DNA is TGTGCCAGCATCGTACCGGCCCCCTGGGGCTACACCTTC.

This clonotype has at least ten counts. The rearrangement joins TRBV7-9 to TRBJ2-1, with TRBD2 as a possible D gene (7 bases). CDR3 length: 14 residues. Germline V lookup: CDR1 SEHNR, CDR2 FQNEAQ (reference sequence). Trimming left V 8 bases short and J 6 bases short, with 17 bases between. The CDR3 DNA reads TGTGCCAGCGCCGGGGGGCCGGAAATCAATGAGCAGTTCTTC. Protein product: CASAGGPEINEQFF.

This clonotype was detected ten times or more. The gene calls are TRBV28 and TRBJ2-4, with TRBD1 identical over 8 bases. J gave up 0 bases and V 5 bases, and 9 bases lay outside the gene matches. The V gene's germline CDR1 is MDHEN and CDR2 SYDVKM. The CDR3 spans 17 residues. The CDR3 here is CASSAMTGALAKNIQYF. The CDR3 bases are TGTGCCAGCAGTGCCATGACAGGGGCCCTAGCCAAAAACATTCAGTACTTC.

The sample holds many counts of this clonotype. The rearrangement joins TRBV27 to TRBJ2-1; 7 positions match TRBD1. V was clipped by 2 bases and J by 10 bases; unmatched bases: 8. Germline V gene sequence: CDR1 MNHEY, CDR2 SMNVEV (reference sequence). The CDR3 extends over 14 amino acids. The CDR3 region has the DNA TGTGCCAGCAGTTTAGGAACGACAGGGCAAGAGCAGTTCTTC. This sequence encodes CASSLGTTGQEQFF.

This clonotype was seen repeatedly, ten times or more. V is TRBV6-1 and J is TRBJ2-3; 7 nucleotides match TRBD2. This CDR3 is 17 amino acids long. CDR1 and CDR2 from the germline V gene are MNHNS and SASEGT. V dropped 5 bases and J dropped 2; count of bases not matched to a gene: 13. DNA of the CDR3: TGTGCCAGCAGTTCGTCGGCGGGGGTTCTCACCACAGATACGCAGTATTTT. Its protein product is CASSSSAGVLTTDTQYF.